This is a list of T cell receptor beta chains from one sample in a study of blood T cell repertoires in COVID-19. Data came from immunoSEQ multiplex PCR; TCRdb stores just in-frame clones and leaves some out. The sample holds some 300,000 clones; 86% are singletons and the top ten take around 14%. Sequencing was done on a sample of peripheral blood. The receptor set was obtained from a woman in her seventies with COVID-19, enrolled during active disease. Each CDR3 is given without its conserved first and last residue. Fields, in order: D gene, J gene, V gene, CDR3 protein. D genes are given only for firm matches.

D: TRBD2
J: TRBJ2-7
V: TRBV6-5
CDR3: ASSSGLAINEQY

D: TRBD1
J: TRBJ1-4
V: TRBV6-5
CDR3: ASSYSEQGAKLF

D: .
J: TRBJ1-4
V: TRBV9
CDR3: ASSGSGATNEKLF

D: TRBD2
J: TRBJ2-7
V: TRBV11-2
CDR3: ASSLAGGGQYEQY

D: .
J: TRBJ2-3
V: TRBV2
CDR3: ASKAGASTDTQY

D: .
J: TRBJ2-3
V: TRBV24-1
CDR3: ATLDFLTDTQY

D: .
J: TRBJ2-7
V: TRBV27
CDR3: ASSLLRPIPGEQY

D: TRBD1
J: TRBJ1-2
V: TRBV4-3
CDR3: ASSQEDRVGRYGYT

D: TRBD1
J: TRBJ1-2
V: TRBV4-1
CDR3: ASSQLTGGNYGYT

D: TRBD1
J: TRBJ2-2
V: TRBV2
CDR3: ASSARQGMELF

D: .
J: TRBJ2-3
V: TRBV1
CDR3: TSSLEGGDIHTQY

D: TRBD1
J: TRBJ2-7
V: TRBV11-2
CDR3: ASSLGQGAYEQY

D: TRBD1
J: TRBJ2-7
V: TRBV9
CDR3: ASSVVEGANEQY

D: .
J: TRBJ1-2
V: TRBV6-6
CDR3: ASMSVFYGYT

D: .
J: TRBJ1-5
V: TRBV7-2
CDR3: ASSLNQGPSQPQH

D: TRBD1
J: TRBJ1-3
V: TRBV5-5
CDR3: ASSSGQGSISGNTIY

D: TRBD1
J: TRBJ1-2
V: TRBV29-1
CDR3: SANPTGSFYGYT

D: TRBD1
J: TRBJ2-7
V: TRBV11-2
CDR3: ASSLTGQGTYEQY

D: TRBD1
J: TRBJ1-1
V: TRBV5-1
CDR3: ASSPRTGGTNTEAF

D: .
J: TRBJ2-7
V: TRBV7-9
CDR3: ASVAGGGDEQY

D: .
J: TRBJ1-4
V: TRBV4-1
CDR3: ASSPTHNEKLF

D: TRBD1
J: TRBJ2-3
V: TRBV2
CDR3: ASSSDRGTDTQY

D: TRBD1
J: TRBJ1-2
V: TRBV29-1
CDR3: SVEDTGVNYGYT

D: .
J: TRBJ2-3
V: TRBV3-1/TRBV3-2
CDR3: ASSQGFPGPGDTQY

D: TRBD1
J: TRBJ1-1
V: TRBV5-1
CDR3: ASSHGTGDTEAF

D: TRBD2
J: TRBJ2-5
V: TRBV5-1
CDR3: ASSLAYRTSGQETQY

D: TRBD2
J: TRBJ2-4
V: TRBV19
CDR3: ASSIVSGDKNIQY

D: TRBD1
J: TRBJ1-5
V: TRBV5-1
CDR3: ASSFGTDNQPQH

D: TRBD1
J: TRBJ2-3
V: TRBV29-1
CDR3: SAGRDRLTDTQY

D: TRBD1
J: TRBJ2-3
V: TRBV18
CDR3: ASSPSGTDPTDTQY

D: .
J: TRBJ1-6
V: TRBV6-5
CDR3: ASSRDTVDNSPLH

D: .
J: TRBJ1-6
V: TRBV24-1
CDR3: ATSDGQFNNSPLH

D: TRBD2
J: TRBJ2-5
V: TRBV10-2
CDR3: ASGGLAGETQY

D: .
J: TRBJ1-1
V: TRBV30
CDR3: AWSLTYSNTEAF

D: .
J: TRBJ1-5
V: TRBV18
CDR3: ASSPTVSNQPQH

D: TRBD1
J: TRBJ2-1
V: TRBV7-9
CDR3: ASSFRDRDRDEQF

D: .
J: TRBJ2-1
V: TRBV19
CDR3: ASSWVGGPDEQF

D: TRBD1
J: TRBJ2-5
V: TRBV5-1
CDR3: ASSSKGGSETQY

D: .
J: TRBJ2-7
V: TRBV5-4
CDR3: ASSLGGETYEQY

D: TRBD2
J: TRBJ2-5
V: TRBV6-1
CDR3: ASSDPTSGGGETQY

D: .
J: TRBJ1-1
V: TRBV10-2
CDR3: ASTVWRGNTEAF

D: TRBD2
J: TRBJ2-1
V: TRBV7-2
CDR3: ASSTGWTSYNNEQF

D: TRBD2
J: TRBJ2-5
V: TRBV5-1
CDR3: ASSGGGAGETQY

D: TRBD1
J: TRBJ1-1
V: TRBV18
CDR3: ASSPGQGRYTEAF

D: TRBD1
J: TRBJ2-7
V: TRBV19
CDR3: ASSLSGTGIVEQY

D: .
J: TRBJ2-7
V: TRBV27
CDR3: ASSLSGAVYEQY

D: TRBD2
J: TRBJ2-1
V: TRBV6-5
CDR3: ASSTSGGTGNEQF

D: .
J: TRBJ2-3
V: TRBV29-1
CDR3: SVVTGSTSTDTQY

D: .
J: TRBJ1-4
V: TRBV12-3/TRBV12-4
CDR3: ASRPGLQKLF

D: .
J: TRBJ2-5
V: TRBV7-8
CDR3: ASSLGRGTQY

D: .
J: TRBJ1-3
V: TRBV14
CDR3: ASSQDAGGNTIY

D: TRBD1
J: TRBJ1-5
V: TRBV19
CDR3: ASSIATGAAYQPQH